Listed here are 19 T cell receptor beta chains from one sample, sequenced in a study of shared clonotypes between healthy human individuals. Naive-designated CD8 cells lacked CD45RO, were positively enriched for CCR7, and omitted terminally differentiated effector memory CD45RA+ cells. TCRdb keeps only in-frame clones here, not all; method: immunoSEQ multiplex PCR. Of approximately 2,200,000 clones in the sample, approximately 94% were seen once. Material: naive CD8+ T cells from PBMCs. Source of these receptors: a young man in good health. Some clones in this sample may be carry-over from other donors' samples.

The chain couples TRBV9 to TRBJ2-1; D remains unclear. The CDR3 is 11 residues long. Germline CDR1 SGDLS, CDR2 YYNGEE. Trimming cost V 4 bases and J 7 bases, with 6 bases left between them. The CDR3 loop reads CASSLKNEQFF. As DNA, the CDR3 is TGTGCCAGCAGCTTGAAAAATGAGCAGTTCTTC. The full variable domain, with the rest looked up from reference TRBV9 and TRBJ2-1, is DSGVTQTPKHLITATGQRVTLRCSPRSGDLSVYWYQQSLDQGLQFLIQYYNGEERAKGNILERFSAQQFPDLHSELNLSSLELGDSALYFCASSLKNEQFFGPGTRLTVL.

This chain joins TRBV4-1 and TRBJ1-3, with D possibly matching TRBD1 (6 bases). Germline CDR1 reads MGHRA; CDR2 reads YSYEKL. The V and J ends lost 2 bases and 2 bases respectively, with 10 bases between them. The CDR3 contains 15 residues. CDR3 sequence: CASSQQRGAGNTIYF. The DNA for the CDR3 is TGCGCCAGCAGCCAACAAAGGGGGGCTGGAAACACCATATATTTT.

This clone appeared once. The chain carries TRBV4-2 and TRBJ2-1, with 9 bases that match TRBD2. CDR1 LGHNA and CDR2 YNFKEQ come from the germline V gene. The CDR3 length is 18 residues. Germline trimming cut 0 bases from V and 3 bases from J; bases unmatched to any gene: 9. DNA for the CDR3: TGTGCCAGCAGCCAAGATCATATAGGTAGCGGGGGCTACAATGAGCAGTTCTTC. Translation gives CASSQDHIGSGGYNEQFF.

V and J are TRBV27 and TRBJ2-7; 7 bases fit TRBD2. This CDR3 region has 13 residues. Germline-derived CDR1 and CDR2 are MNHEY and SMNVEV (reference sequence). With V trimmed by 11 bases and J by 6 bases, 13 bases remained unmatched. Here the CDR3 DNA reads TGTGCCTCGGGGGGAGGGTACGTGGTCGAGCAGTACTTC. Translated: CASGGGYVVEQYF.

This rearrangement joins TRBV27 to TRBJ2-3, with D perhaps matching TRBD2 (6 bases). V was cut by 0 bases and J by 6 bases, with 7 bases left in between. The germline CDR1 and CDR2 sequences are MNHEY and SMNVEV (reference sequence). The CDR3 spans 13 residues. This CDR3 reads CASSLSLADTQYF. The CDR3 DNA is TGTGCCAGCAGTTTATCGCTAGCGGATACGCAGTATTTT.

The chain has TRBV19 and TRBJ2-1; TRBD2 matches 9 bases. Germline lookup yields CDR1 LNHDA and CDR2 SQIVND (reference sequence). The CDR3 runs to 15 residues. Trimming at V came to 3 bases and at J to 9 bases, leaving 9 bases not matched to a gene. DNA of the CDR3: TGTGCCAGTAGTATTCTAGCGGGGACCTCGGGTGAGCAGTTCTTC. It is translated as CASSILAGTSGEQFF.

CDR3 region: CASSPLADHSYEQYF. CDR3 DNA: TGTGCCAGCAGTCCCCTAGCGGATCACTCCTACGAGCAGTACTTC. The V call is TRBV28, the J call TRBJ2-7; TRBD2 agrees at 7 bases. This CDR3 is built from 15 residues. V lost 5 bases to trimming and J lost 0 bases; unmatched junction nucleotides: 7. Germline CDR1 MDHEN, CDR2 SYDVKM.

The V gene is TRBV6-5, the J gene TRBJ1-2, with 10 positions matching TRBD1. Germline CDR1 MNHEY, CDR2 SVGAGI. The CDR3 loop spans 13 amino acids. With 2 bases clipped from V and 10 bases from J, the junction kept 4 bases outside the gene matches. CDR3 DNA: TGTGCCAGCAGTTACACGGGACAGGGGTCCTACACCTTC. Translating gives CASSYTGQGSYTF.

The chain has TRBV10-1 and TRBJ2-1, with 12 bases lining up with TRBD2. This CDR3 contains 16 residues. V shed 6 bases and J 3 bases; nucleotides not matched to a gene: 6. CDR1 WNHNN and CDR2 SYGVQD come from the germline V gene (reference sequence). For the CDR3, the DNA is TGCGCCAGCAGCGCTAGCGGGAGGGCCATCTACAATGAGCAGTTCTTC. Translating gives CASSASGRAIYNEQFF.

This clone was seen just once. The chain uses TRBV9 and TRBJ1-2, with a tentative D call TRBD1 (6 bases). This CDR3 has 16 amino acids. The germline V gene encodes CDR1 SGDLS and CDR2 YYNGEE. V lost 0 bases and J lost 6, with 18 bases in between. The CDR3 DNA sequence: TGTGCCAGCAGCGTAGAAGGGGGACCCCGGGTGGATGGCTACACCTTC. This gives the protein CASSVEGGPRVDGYTF. The complete variable domain, with remaining parts taken from reference TRBV9 and TRBJ1-2, reads DSGVTQTPKHLITATGQRVTLRCSPRSGDLSVYWYQQSLDQGLQFLIQYYNGEERAKGNILERFSAQQFPDLHSELNLSSLELGDSALYFCASSVEGGPRVDGYTFGSGTRLTVV.

This rearrangement joins TRBV19 to TRBJ1-1, with D unresolved. V lost 0 bases, J lost 5 bases, and 13 bases lay in between. The germline gives CDR1 LNHDA, CDR2 SQIVND (reference sequence). The CDR3 sequence is 15 residues long. The DNA of the CDR3 is TGTGCCAGTAGTATAGATCTGTACCCCCCGACTGAAGCTTTCTTT. This gives the protein CASSIDLYPPTEAFF.

The rearrangement links TRBV27 to TRBJ1-4, with D possibly being TRBD1 (6 bases). Per germline, CDR1 MNHEY and CDR2 SMNVEV (reference sequence). The CDR3 covers 14 residues. Trimming shortened V by 3 bases and J by 6 bases, and 11 bases separated the two germline ends. Here the CDR3 DNA reads TGTGCCAGCAGTTTTGTGGGGGCGCATGAAAAACTGTTTTTT. It specifies CASSFVGAHEKLFF.

The chain combines TRBV27 with TRBJ2-7; D ambiguous. The V end was cut by 7 bases, the J end by 3 bases, with 16 bases between. The CDR3 sequence is 14 residues long. The germline gives CDR1 MNHEY, CDR2 SMNVEV (reference sequence). The CDR3: CASTPEWPGYEQYF. The CDR3 bases are TGTGCCAGCACCCCAGAGTGGCCAGGCTACGAGCAGTACTTC.

V gene TRBV6-1 combines with J gene TRBJ1-1; TRBD1 matches at 10 bases. CDR1 and CDR2 (germline): MNHNS, SASEGT. The CDR3 runs to 20 residues. V dropped 2 bases and J dropped 1; count of bases not matched to a gene: 16. The CDR3 region has the DNA TGTGCCAGCAGTGAATGGGGGACAGGGGCCGTTCTGGCAGGGAACACTGAAGCTTTCTTT. Its translation is CASSEWGTGAVLAGNTEAFF.

This chain joins TRBV7-6 and TRBJ2-7, with 9 bases fitting TRBD2. The germline gives CDR1 SGHVS, CDR2 FNYEAQ. This CDR3 spans 15 amino acids. V lost 5 bases, J lost 7 bases, and 12 bases stayed unmatched. In DNA form, the CDR3 reads TGTGCCAGCAGCCCGACTAGCGGAAAGATTTGGGAGCAGTACTTC. It codes for CASSPTSGKIWEQYF.

The chain recombines TRBV12-5 with TRBJ2-1, with TRBD2 identical over 11 bases. Germline trimming cut 1 base from V and 7 bases from J; bases unmatched to any gene: 6. CDR1 and CDR2 (germline): LGHNT, FRNRAP. The CDR3 loop spans 16 amino acids. The CDR3, as DNA: TGTGCTAGTGGTTTGGGTACTAGCGGGAGTAGGAATGAGCAGTTCTTC. Translating gives CASGLGTSGSRNEQFF.

This chain connects TRBV10-3 to TRBJ2-7, with TRBD1 matching 8 bases. Per the germline V gene, CDR1 is ENHRY and CDR2 is SYGVKD. This CDR3 has 14 amino acids. Losses at the gene ends were 7 bases for V and 3 bases for J; bases not matched to a gene: 8. CDR3 DNA sequence: TGTGCCATCACCGACGGGACAGGATACTACGAGCAGTACTTC. This encodes CAITDGTGYYEQYF.

This clone was seen a few times. The gene calls are TRBV2 and TRBJ1-1; 7 nucleotides agree with TRBD1. Germline CDR1 is SNHLY and CDR2 is FYNNEI. Trimming at V came to 4 bases and at J to 0 bases, leaving 2 bases not matched to a gene. This CDR3 comprises 14 residues. CDR3 residues: CASSARGVNTEAFF. DNA for the CDR3: TGTGCCAGCAGTGCCAGGGGGGTGAACACTGAAGCTTTCTTT.

This CDR3 reads CASSKSLGNPGSSYNEQFF. In DNA form, the CDR3 reads TGTGCCAGCAGTAAATCGTTGGGCAACCCCGGGAGCTCCTACAATGAGCAGTTCTTC. This sequence joins TRBV9 and TRBJ2-1; D is possibly TRBD2 (6 bases). The V gene lost 5 bases and the J gene lost 0 bases, with 24 bases spanning the gap. The CDR3 has 19 amino acids. Germline CDR1 is SGDLS and CDR2 is YYNGEE.